Presented here are 3 T cell receptor beta chains from one specimen sequenced in a study of molecular identifiers for immune sequencing clone quantification. TCRdb re-called the PCR reads with MiXCR, one entry per CDR3 protein. The data show about half a million distinct CDR3 sequences, about 21% seen once. Sequencing was done on a sample of naive CD8+ T cells from blood, with Jurkat cell RNA spiked in. Subset in this sample: FACS-sorted CD8+CD4-CCR7+CD45RA+ naive T cells. Source of these receptors: a human donor in good health. Some libraries in this study had Jurkat cell RNA spiked in.

The chain is built from TRBV4-3 and TRBJ1-1; D may be TRBD1 (5 bases). CDR3 length equals 15 residues. The germline V gene encodes CDR1 LGHNA and CDR2 YSLEER. Trimming removed 5 bases at V and 2 bases at J, with 15 bases between. The CDR3 spells CASSGEGPINTEAFF. As DNA, the CDR3 is TGCGCCAGCAGCGGAGAGGGACCGATAAACACTGAAGCTTTCTTT.

The chain recombines TRBV27 with TRBJ1-2, with a possible D match to TRBD1 (5 bases). CDR1 and CDR2 from the germline V gene are MNHEY and SMNVEV (reference sequence). Trimming removed 7 bases from V and 7 bases from J, with 19 bases in between. The CDR3 covers 14 residues. CDR3 nucleotide sequence: TGTGCCAGCAAGCCGAGAGGGGAAATAGCTGGCTACACCTTC. Protein sequence: CASKPRGEIAGYTF.

This clonotype occurred a few times. The rearrangement uses TRBV19 and TRBJ2-3; D tentatively fits TRBD1 or TRBD2 (5 bases each). CDR1 and CDR2 (germline): LNHDA, SQIVND (reference sequence). Between the trimmed V and J ends, which lost 4 bases and 6 bases, there was a span of 20 bases. The CDR3 extends over 16 amino acids. The CDR3 is CASSTPDYPRDDTQYF. In DNA, the CDR3 is TGTGCCAGTAGTACCCCCGACTACCCCCGGGACGATACGCAGTATTTT.